This paragraph reports one T cell receptor beta chain. Its antigen is currently not known. No base qualities exist here, and no much larger clone lies one base off it. The data are from a study of control samples from healthy donors and cancer patients (dated by TCRdb to about 2020). Receptors were amplified or captured by the immunoSEQ multiplex PCR assay. TCRdb took this table from immuneACCESS and kept in-frame rearrangements with V and J called. Such tables lack part of the clones; where checked against another copy, unresolved V genes explain under half of the gap, and the rest is unexplained. In this sample the table shows tens of thousands of clones, 85% to 95% of which occur a single time. The ten largest clones add up to nearly 1.5% of the sample. CDR1 and CDR2 were assigned from the germline V gene (reference sequence) as SGHNT and YYREEE. The CDR3 contains 16 residues, cysteine and phenylalanine counted. Only the CDR3 DNA is retained, 48 bases long and in frame from the first base. For this chain, trimming is 4 bases at the V end and 8 bases at the J end, and the number of junction bases without a gene match is 11.

The chain uses TRBV5-4 and TRBJ1-6; 8 middle bases align to TRBD1. The source of this sequence is a young woman in good health. Material: blood. The nucleotide sequence is TGTGCCAGCAGCAGAAATTCAGGGGGCAGAGATTCACCCCTCCACTTT. Its translation reads: CASSRNSGGRDSPLHF. Outside the CDR3, residues come from the reference TRBV5-4 and TRBJ1-6 proteins, so the full variable domain is: ETGVTQSPTHLIKTRGQQVTLRCSSQSGHNTVSWYQQALGQGPQFIFQYYREEENGRGNFPPRFSGLQFPNYSSELNVNALELDDSALYLCASSRNSGGRDSPLHFGNGTRLTVT.